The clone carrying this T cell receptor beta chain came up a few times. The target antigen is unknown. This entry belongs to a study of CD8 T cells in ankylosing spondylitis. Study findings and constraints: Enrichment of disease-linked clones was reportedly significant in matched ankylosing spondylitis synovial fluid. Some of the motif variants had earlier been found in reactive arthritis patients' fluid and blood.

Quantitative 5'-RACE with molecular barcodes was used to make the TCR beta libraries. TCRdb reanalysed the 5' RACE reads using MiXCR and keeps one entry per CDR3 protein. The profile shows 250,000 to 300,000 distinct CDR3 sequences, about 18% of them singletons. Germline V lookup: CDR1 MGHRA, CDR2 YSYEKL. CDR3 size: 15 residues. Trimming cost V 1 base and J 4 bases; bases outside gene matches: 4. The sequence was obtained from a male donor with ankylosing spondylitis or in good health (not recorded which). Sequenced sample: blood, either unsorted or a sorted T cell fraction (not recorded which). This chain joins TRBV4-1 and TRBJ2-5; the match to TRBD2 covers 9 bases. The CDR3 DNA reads TGCGCCAGCAGCCAAGTTAGCGGGAGCGGAGAGACCCAGTACTTC. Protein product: CASSQVSGSGETQYF.